Sequencing of this T cell receptor beta chain was carried out in a study of OX40 agonist ivuxolimab in advanced cancers. Points from the study as a whole: In the 0.1 to 3.0 mg/kg range, CD4+ and CD8+ blood T cells had expanded clonally by week 6.

Worth noting for this clone: Its antigen is still unknown.

Drawing of blood for sampling happened at baseline, at cycle 4 day 1, and at cycle 7 day 1. Germline CDR1 and CDR2: PRHDT and FYEKMQ (reference sequence). The CDR3 has 11 amino acids. V was clipped by 8 bases and J by 8 bases, with 10 bases between them. Profiling relied on immunoSEQ multiplex PCR, and the TCRdb table lists in-frame clones only, not all of them. The sample includes approximately 74,000 clones, about nine tenths of them seen just once. The genes are TRBV13 and TRBJ1-3; perhaps TRBD1 as D (6 bases). The source material was CD4+ or CD8+ T cells sorted from blood, sampled in a trial of the OX40 agonist ivuxolimab. The receptor comes from an adult with an advanced solid tumor such as melanoma, head and neck, liver or kidney cancer. DNA for the CDR3: TGTGCCAGCGGCAAGGGGGACACCATATATTTT. Translating it yields CASGKGDTIYF.